This section outlines one T cell receptor (beta chain) sequence together with its context. These data originate in a study of shared clonotypes between healthy human individuals. Study information: Donors had three CD4 naive, three CD4 memory, two CD8 naive and one CD8 memory plate apiece.

Donors were healthy HIV-negative adults without recent acute infections or vaccinations. The germline CDR1 and CDR2 sequences are SGHDN and FVKESK. Trimming left V 5 bases short and J 5 bases short, with 22 bases between. The CDR3 totals 16 residues. Profiling relied on immunoSEQ multiplex PCR, and the TCRdb table lists in-frame clones only, not all of them. The table records about 1.1 million clones, 75% to 80% of them present only once. The sequenced sample consisted of memory CD4+ T cells from PBMCs. Subset of the sample: CD45RA-negative fraction. The sequence was obtained from a man younger than 30 in good health. Some clones in this sample may be carry-over from other donors' samples. The rearrangement joins TRBV14 to TRBJ2-7, with D tentatively TRBD1 or TRBD2 (5 bases each). This chain's CDR3 is CASSLWNPGRANEQYF. The CDR3 coding sequence is TGTGCCAGCAGCTTATGGAATCCGGGACGGGCAAACGAGCAGTACTTC.